The rows below give T cell receptor beta chains drawn from one sample of a study of shared clonotypes between healthy human individuals. Assay: immunoSEQ multiplex PCR; the TCRdb copy retains only in-frame clones and omits some. The sample consists of approximately 100,000 clones, approximately 70% of them appearing once. Sequencing used memory CD8+ T cells sorted from blood. Receptors originate from a woman aged 25-40 years in good health. Each CDR3 is given with its conserved first and last residue. A D gene is named only where the DNA matches it firmly. Clone size is stated in some rows and not others, as once, few, many or a class when expanded.

V	D	size	J	CDR3	DNA
TRBV7-3	NA	NA	TRBJ1-1	CASSLSGGSEAFF	TGTGCCAGCAGCTTAAGTGGGGGTTCTGAAGCTTTCTTT
TRBV5-6	NA	NA	TRBJ1-1	CASSLRIGVDTEAFF	TGTGCCAGCAGCTTGAGAATTGGGGTGGACACTGAAGCTTTCTTT
TRBV7-2	NA	NA	TRBJ1-2	CASSTYLGGYTF	TGTGCCAGCAGCACCTACCTGGGAGGCTACACCTTC
TRBV27	NA	NA	TRBJ1-1	CASSEGGGSAFF	TGTGCCAGCAGTGAGGGAGGGGGTTCGGCTTTCTTT
TRBV6-4	TRBD1	NA	TRBJ2-2	CASSDQGTGDTGELFF	TGTGCCAGCAGTGACCAGGGGACAGGGGACACCGGGGAGCTGTTTTTT
TRBV9	NA	NA	TRBJ2-7	CASSGARSGAYYEQYF	TGTGCCAGCAGCGGCGCCCGGTCGGGGGCGTACTACGAGCAGTACTTC
TRBV6-6	NA	few	TRBJ2-7	CASSRLTRIYEQYF	TGTGCCAGCAGTCGACTGACTAGGATCTACGAGCAGTACTTC
TRBV2	TRBD1	few	TRBJ1-1	CASSPGTGLLGTEAFF	TGTGCCAGCTCCCCCGGGACAGGGCTATTAGGCACTGAAGCTTTCTTT
TRBV6-4	NA	many	TRBJ2-3	CASSDSKGDTDTQYF	TGTGCCAGCAGTGACTCGAAAGGGGACACAGATACGCAGTATTTT
TRBV5-1	TRBD2	NA	TRBJ2-1	CASSLDLAAYNEQFF	TGCGCCAGCAGCTTGGACCTAGCGGCGTACAATGAGCAGTTCTTC
TRBV5-4	NA	NA	TRBJ2-3	CASTEGADTQYF	TGTGCCAGCACAGAAGGGGCAGATACGCAGTATTTT
TRBV6-4	NA	few	TRBJ1-4	CASSAGANEKLFF	TGTGCCAGCTCGGCGGGGGCTAATGAAAAACTGTTTTTT
TRBV11-2	NA	NA	TRBJ2-5	CASSLYHSPQETQYF	TGTGCCAGCAGCTTATATCACAGCCCCCAAGAGACCCAGTACTTC
TRBV13	TRBD1	NA	TRBJ2-7	CASSSTGNEQYF	TGTGCCAGCAGCTCGACAGGGAACGAGCAGTACTTC
TRBV10-3	NA	NA	TRBJ2-7	CAISESDRLEEQYF	TGTGCCATCAGTGAGTCGGACCGCCTTGAGGAGCAGTACTTC
TRBV7-9	NA	few	TRBJ2-4	CASSHNTRSKNIQYF	TGTGCCAGCAGTCATAATACTCGATCCAAAAACATTCAGTACTTC
TRBV5-4	NA	NA	TRBJ2-3	CASSGLDGTDTQYF	TGTGCCAGCAGCGGGCTCGACGGCACAGATACGCAGTATTTT
TRBV6-6	TRBD2	NA	TRBJ2-2	CASSYIAGGDGELFF	TGTGCCAGCAGTTACATAGCGGGAGGGGACGGGGAGCTGTTTTTT
TRBV11-2	NA	NA	TRBJ2-7	CASSPPVAVRGEQYF	TGTGCCAGCAGCCCCCCTGTAGCGGTCCGGGGCGAGCAGTACTTC
TRBV7-2	TRBD1	NA	TRBJ1-5	CASGRQGDQPQHF	TGTGCCAGCGGAAGACAGGGTGATCAGCCCCAGCATTTT
TRBV5-1	TRBD1	few	TRBJ1-1	CASSLAGRGLGTEAFF	TGCGCCAGCAGCTTGGCCGGCAGGGGGCTGGGCACTGAAGCTTTCTTT
TRBV9	NA	few	TRBJ1-1	CASSLANTEAFF	TGTGCCAGCAGCCTAGCGAACACTGAAGCTTTCTTT
TRBV7-8	NA	NA	TRBJ2-7	CASSLPGYEQYF	TGTGCCAGCAGCTTACCGGGCTACGAGCAGTACTTC
TRBV14	NA	NA	TRBJ1-1	CASSQLGGNTEAFF	TGTGCCAGCAGCCAACTAGGGGGGAACACTGAAGCTTTCTTT
TRBV28	NA	NA	TRBJ2-7	CASSPITGFQREQYF	TGTGCCAGCAGTCCGATTACAGGGTTTCAGCGCGAGCAGTACTTC
TRBV6-5	NA	NA	TRBJ2-2	CASSYSAANPGELFF	TGTGCCAGCAGTTACTCGGCAGCAAACCCCGGGGAGCTGTTTTTT
TRBV7-3	NA	NA	TRBJ1-2	CASSPNRENYGYTF	TGTGCCAGCAGCCCAAACAGGGAAAACTATGGCTACACCTTC
TRBV28	NA	once	TRBJ2-7	CASRLRGDYEQYF	TGTGCCAGCAGGCTCAGGGGGGACTACGAGCAGTACTTC
TRBV18	TRBD1	NA	TRBJ1-1	CASSPDRRDSNLNTEAFF	TGTGCCAGCTCACCAGATCGACGGGACAGCAACTTGAACACTGAAGCTTTCTTT
TRBV7-8	NA	NA	TRBJ1-6	CASSPWGDSPLHF	TGTGCCAGCAGCCCCTGGGGGGATTCACCCCTCCACTTT
TRBV19	NA	NA	TRBJ2-2	CASSELNTGELFF	TGTGCCAGTAGCGAGCTGAACACCGGGGAGCTGTTTTTT
TRBV19	NA	NA	TRBJ2-3	CASSSGSTDTQYF	TGTGCCAGTAGTTCTGGGAGTACAGATACGCAGTATTTT
TRBV4-1	NA	NA	TRBJ2-1	CASGFRSGYNEQFF	TGCGCCAGTGGGTTCAGGAGCGGTTACAATGAGCAGTTCTTC
TRBV9	TRBD1	NA	TRBJ2-3	CASSSGSGGPDTQYF	TGTGCCAGCAGCTCGGGGTCAGGGGGACCAGATACGCAGTATTTT
TRBV28	NA	NA	TRBJ2-7	CAATLDGSYEQYF	TGTGCCGCGACCTTGGACGGCTCCTACGAGCAGTACTTC
TRBV29-1	NA	NA	TRBJ1-1	CSVRRMNTEAFF	TGCAGCGTTCGCAGAATGAACACTGAAGCTTTCTTT
TRBV6-1	NA	NA	TRBJ2-3	CASRGLSLGTDTQYF	TGTGCCAGCAGGGGGTTGAGTTTGGGCACAGATACGCAGTATTTT
TRBV9	NA	NA	TRBJ1-1	CASSPYLGGPHEAFF	TGTGCCAGCAGCCCCTATTTAGGGGGGCCCCATGAAGCTTTCTTT
TRBV6-1	NA	NA	TRBJ2-6	CASSPTSSGANVLTF	TGTGCCAGCAGTCCGACTAGCTCTGGGGCCAACGTCCTGACTTTC
TRBV2	NA	NA	TRBJ2-7	CASSPGPGEQYF	TGTGCCAGCAGTCCGGGGCCAGGCGAGCAGTACTTC
TRBV28	NA	NA	TRBJ2-5	CASSPPWAQETQYF	TGTGCCAGCAGCCCACCCTGGGCCCAAGAGACCCAGTACTTC
TRBV25-1	NA	NA	TRBJ2-3	CASSDPSRDTQYF	TGTGCCAGCAGTGACCCCTCAAGAGATACGCAGTATTTT
TRBV6-5	TRBD1	NA	TRBJ2-7	CASSSPGTGWGEQYF	TGTGCCAGCAGCTCCCCGGGGACAGGGTGGGGTGAGCAGTACTTC
TRBV6-4	NA	NA	TRBJ1-1	CASSDEDGITEAFF	TGTGCCAGCAGTGACGAAGACGGGATCACTGAAGCTTTCTTT
TRBV7-8	TRBD2	NA	TRBJ2-6	CASSSPGLAVTSGANVLTF	TGTGCCAGCAGCTCCCCGGGACTAGCGGTTACCTCTGGGGCCAACGTCCTGACTTTC
TRBV29-1	TRBD2	NA	TRBJ2-1	CSVESPSGRYNEQFF	TGCAGCGTTGAGTCCCCTAGCGGGAGGTACAATGAGCAGTTCTTC
TRBV19	NA	NA	TRBJ1-1	CASGTPLWRANTEAFF	TGTGCCAGCGGTACACCTCTCTGGCGAGCGAACACTGAAGCTTTCTTT
TRBV28	NA	NA	TRBJ2-2	CASRMWGDTGELFF	TGTGCCAGCAGGATGTGGGGGGACACCGGGGAGCTGTTTTTT
TRBV5-6	TRBD2	medium-sized	TRBJ2-7	CASSFGDYRGEQYF	TGTGCCAGCAGCTTCGGGGACTATAGGGGCGAGCAGTACTTC
TRBV7-9	NA	NA	TRBJ2-2	CASSFSREGPNTGELFF	TGTGCCAGCAGCTTTTCTCGCGAGGGCCCTAACACCGGGGAGCTGTTTTTT
TRBV27	NA	NA	TRBJ2-1	CASSLFGSAAYNEQFF	TGTGCCAGCAGTTTATTTGGGTCCGCGGCATACAATGAGCAGTTCTTC
TRBV10-3	NA	NA	TRBJ2-5	CAIRPTDSQETQYF	TGTGCCATCAGGCCGACCGACAGCCAAGAGACCCAGTACTTC
TRBV7-9	NA	many	TRBJ1-1	CASSSATGNTEAFF	TGTGCCAGCAGCTCTGCGACAGGGAACACTGAAGCTTTCTTT